The next 28 T cell receptor beta chains were all read from a single sample in a study of T cell responses to AZD1222 COVID-19 vaccine (dated by TCRdb to about 2021). The meaning of the sample's time point label: baseline before first vaccination. The library was obtained by the immunoSEQ multiplex PCR assay. Not all clones reach the TCRdb copy of this immuneACCESS table, which keeps in-frame sequences only. Checked studies attribute under half of the gap to unresolved V genes and leave the rest unexplained. This sample holds 100,000 or so clones; around nine tenths were observed only once. About a sixth of the sample rests with the top ten. The specimen was peripheral blood, collected on day 0 of AZD1222 vaccination. The receptor source for this set is an adult in good health.

The chain couples TRBV5-4 to TRBJ1-2, with TRBD1 identical over 7 bases. Per germline, CDR1 SGHNT and CDR2 YYREEE (reference sequence). V was pared by 0 bases and J by 6 bases, with 5 bases of the junction left unmatched. The CDR3 contains 14 residues. CDR3 DNA: TGTGCCAGCAGCTTGGGAGGGGGCCCTAATGGCTACACCTTC. Protein: CASSLGGGPNGYTF.

The chain uses TRBV12-5 and TRBJ1-2, with D possibly matching TRBD1 (5 bases). CDR1 LGHNT and CDR2 FRNRAP come from the germline V gene. Trimming stripped 7 bases from V and 4 bases from J, with 25 bases between. This CDR3 contains 17 residues. CDR3 region: CASARGVGAREFYGYTF. As DNA, the CDR3 is TGTGCTAGTGCCCGAGGGGTGGGAGCCCGCGAATTCTATGGCTACACCTTC.

This clone has only a few counts. The chain carries TRBV5-1 and TRBJ1-2, with 8 bases identical to TRBD1. This CDR3 comprises 13 residues. Germline CDR1 is SGHRS and CDR2 is YFSETQ. V trimming: 4 bases; J trimming: 14 bases; junction bases outside the gene matches: 13. CDR3 coding DNA: TGCGCCAGCAGCCAGGACAGGGATCGGATGCGGACCTTC. It translates to CASSQDRDRMRTF. Full variable domain (missing parts from reference TRBV5-1 and TRBJ1-2): KAGVTQTPRYLIKTRGQQVTLSCSPISGHRSVSWYQQTPGQGLQFLFEYFSETQRNKGNFPGRFSGRQFSNSRSEMNVSTLELGDSALYLCASSQDRDRMRTFGSGTRLTVV.

The chain is built from TRBV11-3 and TRBJ1-1; tentatively, D is TRBD1 (6 bases). Trimming took off 4 bases at V and 3 bases at J, with 24 bases between the two ends. The germline gives CDR1 SGHNT, CDR2 YENEEA. The CDR3 consists of 18 residues. CDR3 bases: TGTGCCAGCAGCTCGATACCGGGACATCCCCGAGAGGACACTGAAGCTTTCTTT. Its translation: CASSSIPGHPREDTEAFF.

The chain links TRBV5-1 to TRBJ1-3, with D tentatively TRBD1 (6 bases). V was pared by 0 bases and J by 0 bases, with 13 bases between. Germline CDR1 is SGHRS and CDR2 is YFSETQ. The CDR3 is made up of 17 amino acids. Here the CDR3 DNA reads TGCGCCAGCAGCTTGGAAGGGGGATCGAACTCTGGAAACACCATATATTTT. Amino acids: CASSLEGGSNSGNTIYF.

The chain is built from TRBV5-1 and TRBJ2-7; 9 bases are a match to TRBD2. The CDR3 loop spans 16 amino acids. Germline trimming cut 0 bases from V and 6 bases from J; bases unmatched to any gene: 10. Germline lookup yields CDR1 SGHRS and CDR2 YFSETQ. The CDR3 here is CASSLAGREGGREQYF. CDR3 coding DNA: TGCGCCAGCAGCTTGGCCGGGCGGGAGGGCGGTCGCGAGCAGTACTTC.

As to this clone: Different DNA sequences within this sample yield the same CDR3. V gene TRBV2 combines with J gene TRBJ1-5; tentatively, D is TRBD1 (6 bases). CDR1 is SNHLY, CDR2 FYNNEI, per germline. Trimming cost V 6 bases and J 6 bases, with 15 bases left between them. The CDR3 length is 14 residues. The CDR3 spells CASRGGSGGQPQHF. The CDR3 bases are TGTGCCAGCAGAGGGGGGTCAGGCGGTCAGCCCCAGCATTTT.

The rearrangement uses TRBV5-1 and TRBJ2-1, with D unclear. CDR3 size: 12 residues. Germline V gene lookup returns CDR1 SGHRS and CDR2 YFSETQ. Trimming pared 1 base from V and 10 bases from J, leaving 9 bases between. In DNA form, the CDR3 reads TGCGCCAGCAGCTTGAATGGAGAAGAGCAGTTCTTC. Its translation: CASSLNGEEQFF.

The V and J genes are TRBV24-1 and TRBJ2-5, with D possibly TRBD2 on 6 matching bases. Trimming pared 3 bases from V and 6 bases from J, leaving 13 bases between. The V gene's germline CDR1 is KGHDR and CDR2 SFDVKD. This CDR3 comprises 14 residues. The CDR3 spells CATSDPAAGQTQYF. The CDR3 DNA sequence: TGTGCCACCAGTGATCCTGCGGCGGGACAGACCCAGTACTTC.

The rearrangement joins TRBV7-2 to TRBJ2-7; D remains unclear. This CDR3 spans 14 amino acids. Trimming left V 1 base short and J 1 base short, with 8 bases between. CDR1 SGHTA and CDR2 FQGNSA come from the germline V gene. The DNA of the CDR3 is TGTGCCAGCAGCTTAGTCGGCGGTTCCTACGAGCAGTACTTC. Translation gives CASSLVGGSYEQYF. Full variable domain (missing parts from reference TRBV7-2 and TRBJ2-7): GAGVSQSPSNKVTEKGKDVELRCDPISGHTALYWYRQSLGQGLEFLIYFQGNSAPDKSGLPSDRFSAERTGGSVSTLTIQRTQQEDSAVYLCASSLVGGSYEQYFGPGTRLTVT.

This clone was observed a handful of times. CDR3 in DNA: TGTGCCAGCAGTAACACAGGGATTCCCTACGAGCAGTACTTC. It is translated as CASSNTGIPYEQYF. The V gene is TRBV25-1, the J gene TRBJ2-7; a possible D gene is TRBD1 (6 bases). Per germline, CDR1 MGHDK and CDR2 SYGVNS. V was trimmed by 5 bases and J by 2 bases, leaving 13 bases between them. The CDR3 is 14 residues long.

The V call is TRBV11-3, the J call TRBJ2-7; D tentatively fits TRBD1 or TRBD2 (5 bases each). CDR1 SGHNT and CDR2 YENEEA come from the germline V gene. The CDR3 is made up of 15 amino acids. V was trimmed by 0 bases and J by 4 bases, leaving 13 bases between them. CDR3 in amino acids: CASSLDRDLGYEQYF. DNA for the CDR3: TGTGCCAGCAGCTTAGATCGGGACCTGGGGTACGAGCAGTACTTC.

This chain connects TRBV6-5 to TRBJ1-5, with D maybe TRBD1 (5 bases). Trimming left V 8 bases short and J 4 bases short, with 15 bases between. CDR1 and CDR2 (germline): MNHEY, SVGAGI. This CDR3 spans 14 amino acids. The CDR3 sequence: CASSWDLANQPQHF. The DNA of the CDR3 is TGTGCCAGCTCCTGGGACCTAGCTAATCAGCCCCAGCATTTT.

The V gene is TRBV5-4, the J gene TRBJ2-7; 7 bases are a match to TRBD1. V dropped 4 bases and J dropped 5; count of bases not matched to a gene: 6. Germline V CDR1 and CDR2: SGHNT, YYREEE (reference sequence). The CDR3 is made up of 13 amino acids. The CDR3 reads CASSNRQGNEQYF. The DNA of the CDR3 is TGTGCCAGCAGCAATCGACAGGGCAACGAGCAGTACTTC. Complete variable domain (other parts from reference TRBV5-4 and TRBJ2-7): ETGVTQSPTHLIKTRGQQVTLRCSSQSGHNTVSWYQQALGQGPQFIFQYYREEENGRGNFPPRFSGLQFPNYSSELNVNALELDDSALYLCASSNRQGNEQYFGPGTRLTVT.

This chain links TRBV5-4 with TRBJ2-1, with TRBD2 matching over 14 bases. CDR3 size: 17 residues. Trimming took 4 bases from V and 4 from J; bases not matched to a gene: 7. Germline CDR1 is SGHNT and CDR2 is YYREEE (reference sequence). CDR3: CASSPGLAGEQYNEQFF. The CDR3 DNA follows: TGTGCCAGCAGCCCGGGACTAGCGGGGGAGCAATACAATGAGCAGTTCTTC.

With regard to this clone: One junction end does not reproduce the germline sequence, and a read error may be involved. V usage is TRBV5-4 and J usage is TRBJ2-5, with D hard to call. Germline assignment: CDR1 SGHNT and CDR2 YYREEE (reference sequence). The CDR3 loop spans 13 amino acids. For the CDR3, the DNA is TGTGCCAGCGGCTTTTTCGGAGAAGAGACCCAGTACTTC. It translates to CASGFFGEETQYF.

This clone showed up just once. V is TRBV11-1 and J is TRBJ1-3; D call uncertain. The CDR3 extends over 16 amino acids. The V and J ends lost 4 bases and 0 bases respectively, with 13 bases between them. CDR1 is SGHAT, CDR2 FQDESV, per germline (reference sequence). In nucleotides, the CDR3 is TGTGCCAGCAGCTCCCGAGGATTGACCTCTGGAAACACCATATATTTT. It codes for CASSSRGLTSGNTIYF.

The J gene is TRBJ1-2, the V gene TRBV6-1; unclear D gene. Germline CDR1 and CDR2: MNHNS and SASEGT. This CDR3 comprises 13 residues. V shed 1 base and J shed 7 bases, with 10 bases lying between them. The CDR3 protein is CASSEGGLGGYTF. In DNA, the CDR3 is TGTGCCAGCAGTGAAGGGGGTCTCGGTGGCTACACCTTC.

This clone was seen only a few times. The CDR3 coding sequence is TGTGCCAGCAGCCCCTCTAGCGGGGGGCGGTACGAGCAGTACTTC. Translation gives CASSPSSGGRYEQYF. The V call is TRBV7-9, the J call TRBJ2-7, with 11 bases fitting TRBD2. CDR3 size: 15 residues. V shed 5 bases and J 4 bases; nucleotides not matched to a gene: 7. Germline CDR1 SEHNR, CDR2 FQNEAQ (reference sequence). The full variable domain, completed using reference TRBV7-9 and TRBJ2-7, is DTGVSQNPRHKITKRGQNVTFRCDPISEHNRLYWYRQTLGQGPEFLTYFQNEAQLEKSRLLSDRFSAERPKGSFSTLEIQRTEQGDSAMYLCASSPSSGGRYEQYFGPGTRLTVT.

The chain joins TRBV2 to TRBJ2-5, with 7 bases that match TRBD1. Losses at the gene ends were 7 bases for V and 2 bases for J; bases not matched to a gene: 10. Germline V lookup: CDR1 SNHLY, CDR2 FYNNEI. The CDR3 covers 15 residues. The chain's CDR3 is CASTQDRAGQETQYF. In DNA, the CDR3 is TGTGCCAGCACCCAAGACAGGGCGGGTCAAGAGACCCAGTACTTC.

CDR3 amino acids: CASSQGGPGNGYGYTF. In DNA, the CDR3 is TGTGCCAGCAGCCAGGGTGGCCCAGGGAACGGCTATGGCTACACCTTC. V usage is TRBV5-6 and J usage is TRBJ1-2; D is possibly TRBD1 (5 bases). Germline CDR1 reads SGHDT; CDR2 reads YYEEEE. CDR3 length: 16 residues. Deletions cut 4 bases from V and 4 bases from J, with 20 bases between. Full variable domain (missing parts from reference TRBV5-6 and TRBJ1-2): DAGVTQSPTHLIKTRGQQVTLRCSPKSGHDTVSWYQQALGQGPQFIFQYYEEEERQRGNFPDRFSGHQFPNYSSELNVNALLLGDSALYLCASSQGGPGNGYGYTFGSGTRLTVV.

This clone appeared many times. The chain recombines TRBV4-2 with TRBJ2-3, with 7 bases fitting TRBD1. V dropped 3 bases and J dropped 4; count of bases not matched to a gene: 10. The germline gives CDR1 LGHNA, CDR2 YNFKEQ. CDR3 size: 16 residues. The CDR3, as DNA: TGTGCCAGCAGCCAGTCGACAGGGACGGGGTCAGATACGCAGTATTTT. Translated, it gives CASSQSTGTGSDTQYF.

The chain's CDR3 is CASSYTGTRTEAFF. The CDR3 bases are TGTGCCAGCAGTTATACAGGGACGAGGACTGAAGCTTTCTTT. The chain links TRBV2 to TRBJ1-1; a possible D gene is TRBD1 (6 bases). The CDR3 has 14 residues. Per the germline V gene, CDR1 is SNHLY and CDR2 is FYNNEI. V shed 5 bases and J shed 5 bases, with 15 bases lying between them.

This sequence joins TRBV11-1 and TRBJ1-6; 9 bases are a match to TRBD1. Unmatched junction bases numbered 11, after V lost 7 bases and J lost 10 bases. CDR1 and CDR2 (germline): SGHAT, FQDESV (reference sequence). The CDR3 totals 15 residues. CDR3: CASTATGTGKSPLHF. The CDR3 nucleotides are TGTGCCAGCACCGCTACGGGGACAGGGAAGTCACCCCTCCACTTT.

In its sample, this clone was seen once. This rearrangement joins TRBV30 to TRBJ1-4; D gene unclear. Per germline, CDR1 GTSNPN and CDR2 SVGIG (reference sequence). This CDR3 has 15 residues. The germline V and J ends were trimmed by 3 bases and 0 bases, with 11 bases remaining between them. CDR3 sequence reads: CAWRTGSTTNEKLFF. The CDR3 bases are TGTGCCTGGAGAACGGGATCAACAACTAATGAAAAACTGTTTTTT. Combining the CDR3 with reference TRBV30 and TRBJ1-4 gives the whole variable domain SQTIHQWPATLVQPVGSPLSLECTVEGTSNPNLYWYRQAAGRGLQLLFYSVGIGQISSEVPQNLSASRPQDRQFILSSKKLLLSDSGFYLCAWRTGSTTNEKLFFGSGTQLSVL.

The rearrangement links TRBV2 to TRBJ2-2; D unresolved. V was pared by 6 bases and J by 0 bases, with 8 bases between. The CDR3 length is 14 residues. Germline-derived CDR1 and CDR2 are SNHLY and FYNNEI. The CDR3 region is CASRLESNTGELFF. Here the CDR3 DNA reads TGTGCCAGCAGACTGGAGTCGAACACCGGGGAGCTGTTTTTT.

V gene TRBV4-2 combines with J gene TRBJ1-6; D not certain. This CDR3 has 13 residues. From germline, CDR1 is LGHNA and CDR2 YNFKEQ. The V end was cut by 5 bases, the J end by 0 bases, with 2 bases between. The CDR3 nucleotides are TGTGCCAGCAGCGGCTCCTATAATTCACCCCTCCACTTT. It translates to CASSGSYNSPLHF.

The CDR3 reads CASSFDRGPYEQYF. The CDR3 coding sequence is TGTGCCAGCAGTTTCGACAGAGGACCCTACGAGCAGTACTTC. This chain joins TRBV27 and TRBJ2-7; D is possibly TRBD1 (5 bases). The V and J ends lost 3 bases and 2 bases respectively, with 11 bases between them. The length of the CDR3 is 14 residues. Germline V gene sequence: CDR1 MNHEY, CDR2 SMNVEV (reference sequence).